The 30 T cell receptor beta chains listed next were all sequenced from one sample in a study of T cell repertoires in cytomegalovirus infection. TCRdb fed the reads into MiXCR, producing one record per CDR3 protein. The sample shows almost 550,000 distinct CDR3 sequences, approximately 15% of them seen only once. Input material: CD8+ T cells from PBMCs. The receptor set was obtained from a human donor in good health (CMV status not recorded). Some clones in this sample may be carry-over from other donors' samples.

This clonotype was recorded many times. The genes are TRBV11-2 and TRBJ1-1; D ambiguous. CDR1 SGHAT and CDR2 FQNNGV come from the germline V gene. The CDR3 runs 13 residues. Between the trimmed V and J ends, which lost 4 bases and 4 bases, there was a span of 10 bases. CDR3 nucleotides: TGTGCCAGCAGCTACGACCTCGGCACTGAAGCTTTCTTT. This encodes CASSYDLGTEAFF. Complete variable domain (other parts from reference TRBV11-2 and TRBJ1-1): EAGVAQSPRYKIIEKRQSVAFWCNPISGHATLYWYQQILGQGPKLLIQFQNNGVVDDSQLPKDRFSAERLKGVDSTLKIQPAKLEDSAVYLCASSYDLGTEAFFGQGTRLTVV.

This clonotype came up many times. The chain uses TRBV7-6 and TRBJ1-2; D is possibly TRBD1 (5 bases). V shed 1 base and J shed 5 bases, with 14 bases lying between them. CDR1 and CDR2 from the germline V gene are SGHVS and FNYEAQ. The CDR3 consists of 15 residues. In DNA form, the CDR3 reads TGTGCCAGCAGCTTAGGAGTCGGGACGGAGTATGGCTACACCTTC. Protein product: CASSLGVGTEYGYTF.

J is TRBJ1-1 and V is TRBV2; the match to TRBD1 covers 12 bases. Trimming took 6 bases from V and 0 from J; bases not matched to a gene: 8. CDR1 is SNHLY and CDR2 is FYNNEI in the germline V gene. This CDR3 is built from 17 residues. CDR3 amino acids: CASSGDRGHKVNTEAFF. The CDR3 nucleotides read TGTGCCAGCAGCGGGGACAGGGGGCATAAGGTGAACACTGAAGCTTTCTTT.

This clonotype appeared many times. The rearrangement joins TRBV6-1 to TRBJ2-1; D may be TRBD1 or TRBD2 (5 bases each). The CDR3 is 15 residues long. V was shortened by 2 bases and J by 2 bases, with 10 bases between the two germline ends. The germline gives CDR1 MNHNS, CDR2 SASEGT. CDR3 residues: CASSESGAAYNEQFF. For the CDR3, the DNA is TGTGCCAGCAGTGAATCCGGGGCGGCCTACAATGAGCAGTTCTTC.

V usage is TRBV12-3 or TRBV12-4 and J usage is TRBJ1-1; TRBD1 is a possible D gene (6 bases). The CDR3 contains 15 residues. V dropped 10 bases and J dropped 4 bases, with 22 bases sitting between them. The CDR3 region has the DNA TGTGCCACCGCATTGGGCCACAGGGTAAGCACTGAAGCTTTCTTT. Translated: CATALGHRVSTEAFF.

This clonotype was detected ten times or more. The chain carries TRBV29-1 and TRBJ1-2; D not certain. V was clipped by 3 bases and J by 2 bases, with 13 bases between them. The CDR3 contains 14 residues. Looked up from germline, CDR1 is SQVTM and CDR2 is ANQGSEA. CDR3 nucleotides: TGCAGCGTTGATGAGGAGGGTGCAAACTATGGCTACACCTTC. This encodes CSVDEEGANYGYTF.

This rearrangement joins TRBV20-1 to TRBJ1-5; 8 nucleotides agree with TRBD1. The germline V gene encodes CDR1 DFQATT and CDR2 SNEGSKA (reference sequence). Trimming cost V 6 bases and J 3 bases; bases outside gene matches: 7. This CDR3 region has 14 residues. In DNA, the CDR3 is TGCAGTGCCCTCGGACAGGGAAACAATCAGCCCCAGCATTTT. This codes for CSALGQGNNQPQHF.

This clonotype was picked up a small number of times. This sequence joins TRBV28 and TRBJ1-2; D is perhaps TRBD1 (6 bases). V dropped 6 bases and J dropped 8 bases, with 13 bases sitting between them. The CDR3 extends over 12 amino acids. Germline values: CDR1 MDHEN, CDR2 SYDVKM. The CDR3 DNA sequence: TGTGCCAGCAGCCCCGGGGGCGGGGGCTACACCTTC. Translation gives CASSPGGGGYTF.

This clonotype was detected many times. This chain connects TRBV7-9 to TRBJ1-3; TRBD1 might be the D (5 bases). Trimming shortened V by 4 bases and J by 3 bases, and 13 bases separated the two germline ends. Germline CDR1 SEHNR, CDR2 FQNEAQ (reference sequence). The CDR3 consists of 15 residues. CDR3 DNA sequence: TGTGCCAGCAGCTCCAGGGTATTCAGTGGAAACACCATATATTTT. Translation gives CASSSRVFSGNTIYF.

The chain combines TRBV5-5 with TRBJ2-1, with TRBD2 identical over 14 bases. From germline, CDR1 is SGHKS and CDR2 YYEKEE (reference sequence). Trimming took 0 bases from V and 9 from J; bases not matched to a gene: 2. This CDR3 is built from 15 residues. The CDR3 DNA reads as TGTGCCAGCAGCTTGGGGGGACTAGCGGGAGCTGAGCAGTTCTTC. Its protein product is CASSLGGLAGAEQFF.

This clonotype was seen more than once but under ten times. The chain has TRBV5-5 and TRBJ2-6, with unresolved D. The CDR3 totals 17 residues. V lost 0 bases and J lost 4, with 14 bases in between. Per germline, CDR1 SGHKS and CDR2 YYEKEE (reference sequence). This CDR3 reads CASSLVPQPGGANVLTF. The CDR3 nucleotides are TGTGCCAGCAGCTTGGTCCCGCAACCAGGAGGGGCCAACGTCCTGACTTTC. Supplemented by reference TRBV5-5 and TRBJ2-6, the full variable domain reads DAGVTQSPTHLIKTRGQQVTLRCSPISGHKSVSWYQQVLGQGPQFIFQYYEKEERGRGNFPDRFSARQFPNYSSELNVNALLLGDSALYLCASSLVPQPGGANVLTFGAGSRLTVL.

To note about this clonotype: The conserved final phenylalanine or tryptophan is absent from the CDR3, which likely points to a read error. The J gene is TRBJ2-7, the V gene TRBV28, with 9 bases identical to TRBD1. The CDR3 sequence is 15 residues long. The V and J ends lost 2 bases and 2 bases, in that order; junction bases with no gene match: 4. Germline CDR1 reads MDHEN; CDR2 reads SYDVKM. CDR3 in amino acids: CASSLGQGITYEQYS. CDR3 coding DNA: TGTGCCAGCAGTTTAGGACAGGGGATAACCTACGAGCAGTACTCC.

The chain uses TRBV15 and TRBJ1-3; the D gene is possibly TRBD1 (5 bases). V gave up 0 bases and J gave up 0 bases, with 9 bases separating them. This CDR3 comprises 16 residues. Germline V CDR1 and CDR2: LNHNV, YYDKDF (reference sequence). CDR3: CATSREGGLSGNTIYF. For the CDR3, the DNA is TGTGCCACCAGCAGAGAGGGGGGACTCTCTGGAAACACCATATATTTT.

Of note for this clonotype: A single base separates this from a much larger clone, so it may be a read error. This chain joins TRBV28 and TRBJ1-5, with D maybe TRBD1 (5 bases). The CDR3 covers 16 residues. CDR1 is MDHEN, CDR2 SYDVKM, per germline. The CDR3 loop is CANSLVTGNGNQPQHF. CDR3 nucleotide sequence: TGTGCCAACAGTTTGGTTACAGGTAACGGCAATCAGCCCCAGCATTTT.

This clonotype has a count of ten or more. The rearrangement joins TRBV7-9 to TRBJ2-6, with D uncertain. The CDR3 has 18 amino acids. V lost 0 bases and J 0 bases, leaving 12 bases between the germline ends. Looked up from germline, CDR1 is SEHNR and CDR2 is FQNEAQ (reference sequence). CDR3 in DNA: TGTGCCAGCAGCTTAGCGAGAAGACTGATCTCTGGGGCCAACGTCCTGACTTTC. Its protein is CASSLARRLISGANVLTF.

This clonotype has just a few counts. This sequence joins TRBV29-1 and TRBJ2-1, with D possibly TRBD2 on 6 matching bases. The germline V and J ends were trimmed by 5 bases and 5 bases, with 13 bases remaining between them. The CDR3 sequence is 13 residues long. Germline CDR1 reads SQVTM; CDR2 reads ANQGSEA. DNA of the CDR3: TGCAGCGTTTCTCCGGGACTGAACAATGAGCAGTTCTTC. Translated, it gives CSVSPGLNNEQFF.

At least ten counts were recorded for this clonotype. The chain employs TRBV11-1 and TRBJ2-5; D is uncertain. The germline gives CDR1 SGHAT, CDR2 FQDESV (reference sequence). V was clipped by 5 bases and J by 5 bases, with 18 bases between them. The CDR3 extends over 15 amino acids. CDR3 bases: TGTGCCAGCAGCCCCAGCGTCCCCGGCGTCGAGACCCAGTACTTC. Its protein product is CASSPSVPGVETQYF.

The chain links TRBV12-3 or TRBV12-4 to TRBJ2-7, with TRBD2 matching 8 bases. The J segment lost 7 bases and the V segment lost 5 bases, leaving 16 bases of the junction unmatched. CDR3 length equals 16 residues. The CDR3 DNA is TGTGCCAGCAGTCGGGGGGGAAATACCCATACGTTTGAGCAGTACTTC. Translating gives CASSRGGNTHTFEQYF.

This clonotype came up a few times. The chain joins TRBV5-6 to TRBJ2-1, with 13 bases lining up with TRBD2. This CDR3 spans 18 amino acids. The junction had 7 bases not matched to a gene; V was cut back by 0 bases and J by 4 bases. Germline values: CDR1 SGHDT, CDR2 YYEEEE. CDR3 in amino acids: CASSLALAGGPVYNEQFF. The CDR3 DNA reads TGTGCCAGCAGCTTGGCACTAGCGGGAGGGCCGGTTTACAATGAGCAGTTCTTC.

J is TRBJ2-1 and V is TRBV20-1, with D unclear. CDR1 DFQATT and CDR2 SNEGSKA come from the germline V gene (reference sequence). CDR3 length: 15 residues. Deletions cut 3 bases from V and 2 bases from J, with 14 bases between. The CDR3 here is CSARFQVGAYNEQFF. Written as DNA, the CDR3 is TGCAGTGCTAGGTTCCAGGTTGGGGCCTACAATGAGCAGTTCTTC.

V gene TRBV12-3 or TRBV12-4 combines with J gene TRBJ1-1; possible D gene TRBD1, 6 bases. Trimming took off 5 bases at V and 1 base at J, with 14 bases between the two ends. The CDR3 totals 15 residues. CDR3 bases: TGTGCCAGCAGTCCCTCGACAGGATCGAACACTGAAGCTTTCTTT. Its translation: CASSPSTGSNTEAFF.

V and J are TRBV9 and TRBJ2-2; D unclear. The CDR3 spans 12 residues. Between the trimmed V and J ends, which lost 0 bases and 7 bases, there was a span of 4 bases. Germline V gene lookup returns CDR1 SGDLS and CDR2 YYNGEE. The CDR3 coding sequence is TGTGCCAGCAGCGTAGCTGACGGGGAGCTGTTTTTT. It yields the protein CASSVADGELFF.

To note about this clonotype: Since a much larger clone is just one base distant, this may be a read error. The conserved phenylalanine or tryptophan normally closing the CDR3 is absent here, so this likely arose from a read error. CDR3 DNA sequence: TGTGCCAGTAGTAGACTAGCGGGAGGCAGGAGCTCCTACAATGAGCAGTTCTTA. It translates to CASSRLAGGRSSYNEQFL. This chain joins TRBV19 and TRBJ2-1; 13 nucleotides match TRBD2. From germline, CDR1 is LNHDA and CDR2 SQIVND (reference sequence). This CDR3 region has 18 residues. V shed 4 bases and J 0 bases; nucleotides not matched to a gene: 6.

This clonotype was picked up many times. The rearrangement uses TRBV6-1 and TRBJ1-1; TRBD1 aligns across 8 bases. The CDR3 runs to 15 residues. Germline V gene data show CDR1 as MNHNS and CDR2 as SASEGT. Trimming took 1 base from V and 0 from J; bases not matched to a gene: 1. For the CDR3, the DNA is TGTGCCAGCAGTGAAGACAGGGGGTTGAACACTGAAGCTTTCTTT. Protein sequence: CASSEDRGLNTEAFF.

This clonotype has only a few counts. The V gene is TRBV6-2 or TRBV6-3, the J gene TRBJ1-6; D is ambiguous. The V end was cut by 5 bases, the J end by 7 bases, with 21 bases between. The CDR3 contains 17 residues. CDR1 is MNHEY, CDR2 SVGEGT, per germline. CDR3 region: CASSNRPTALGNSPLHF. The CDR3 DNA is TGTGCCAGCAGTAACCGGCCTACAGCCCTGGGGAATTCACCCCTCCACTTT.

This clonotype showed up many times. The V and J genes are TRBV27 and TRBJ2-7, with D perhaps matching TRBD2 (7 bases). The CDR3 covers 16 residues. Germline CDR1 reads MNHEY; CDR2 reads SMNVEV (reference sequence). V was trimmed by 0 bases and J by 6 bases, leaving 18 bases between them. The CDR3 protein is CASSLSGEWGGREQYF. The CDR3 DNA reads as TGTGCCAGCAGTTTATCGGGCGAATGGGGGGGGCGCGAGCAGTACTTC.

This clonotype has at least ten counts. The genes are TRBV6-6 and TRBJ1-1; D ambiguous. V lost 7 bases to trimming and J lost 0 bases, with 12 bases between them. CDR1 is MNHNY and CDR2 is SVGAGI in the germline V gene (reference sequence). The CDR3 has 14 amino acids. The CDR3 here is CASKPALMNTEAFF. The CDR3, as DNA: TGTGCCAGCAAACCCGCTCTCATGAACACTGAAGCTTTCTTT.

In this sample, this clonotype turned up many times. This chain connects TRBV7-9 to TRBJ2-2; weak D call: TRBD2 (6 bases). Germline CDR1 reads SEHNR; CDR2 reads FQNEAQ (reference sequence). V was pared by 4 bases and J by 7 bases, with 19 bases between. The CDR3 sequence is 16 residues long. The CDR3 sequence: CASSSPEEGESGELFF. CDR3 sequence (DNA): TGTGCCAGCAGCTCCCCCGAGGAGGGCGAGAGCGGGGAGCTGTTTTTT.

This clonotype turned up a few times. The chain combines TRBV5-6 with TRBJ1-6, with unresolved D. Germline values: CDR1 SGHDT, CDR2 YYEEEE. The germline V and J ends were trimmed by 0 bases and 10 bases, with 11 bases remaining between them. The CDR3 covers 14 residues. The CDR3 sequence is CASSLVGTASPLHF. The CDR3 DNA follows: TGTGCCAGCAGCTTGGTGGGAACGGCCTCACCCCTCCACTTT.

This clonotype came up many times. V is TRBV10-3 and J is TRBJ2-6, with 10 bases lining up with TRBD1. The CDR3 sequence is 18 residues long. J gave up 0 bases and V 10 bases, and 12 bases lay outside the gene matches. Germline V CDR1 and CDR2: ENHRY, SYGVKD. CDR3 sequence reads: CASEPGTGEGSGANVLTF. The CDR3 DNA sequence: TGTGCCAGCGAACCTGGGACAGGGGAAGGCTCTGGGGCCAACGTCCTGACTTTC.